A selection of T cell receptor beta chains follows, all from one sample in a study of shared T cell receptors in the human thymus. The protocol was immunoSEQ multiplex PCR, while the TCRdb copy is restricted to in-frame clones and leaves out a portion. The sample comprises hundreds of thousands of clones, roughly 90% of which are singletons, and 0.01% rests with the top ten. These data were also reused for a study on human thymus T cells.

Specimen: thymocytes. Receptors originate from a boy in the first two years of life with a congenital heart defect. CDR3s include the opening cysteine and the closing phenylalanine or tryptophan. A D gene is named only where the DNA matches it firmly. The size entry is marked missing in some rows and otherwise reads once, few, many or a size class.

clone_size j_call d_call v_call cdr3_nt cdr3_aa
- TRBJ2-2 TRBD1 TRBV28 TGTGCCAGCAGTTTATTCAGGGACAGGGACACTAACGGGGAGCTGTTTTTT CASSLFRDRDTNGELFF
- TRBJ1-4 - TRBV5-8 TGTGCCAGCAGACGTGTTAAGGTTCTCTACTCAGGGAGGGGCAATGAAAAACTGTTTTTT CASRRVKVLYSGRGNEKLFF
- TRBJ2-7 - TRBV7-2 TGTGCCAGCAGCCGTACTAGAACCTACGAGCAGTACTTC CASSRTRTYEQYF
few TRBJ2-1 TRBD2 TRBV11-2 TGTGCCAGCAGCTTAGTGGGTCTAGCGGGAGGGAGGATTGGCAATGAGCAGTTCTTC CASSLVGLAGGRIGNEQFF
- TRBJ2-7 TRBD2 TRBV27 TGTGCCAGCAGTTTACCGAACGGGACTAGCGGGAGCTACGAGCAGTACTTC CASSLPNGTSGSYEQYF
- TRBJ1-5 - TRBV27 TGTGCCAGCAGTTTACAGTCGAATAGCAATCAGCCCCAGCATTTT CASSLQSNSNQPQHF
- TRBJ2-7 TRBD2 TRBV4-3 TGCGCCAGCAGCCAAGATCTTATATCGGTAGCGGGACCCTACGAGCAGTACTTC CASSQDLISVAGPYEQYF
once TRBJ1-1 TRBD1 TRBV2 TGTGCCAGCAGTGCGGACAGGCGTAACACTGAAGCTTTCTTT CASSADRRNTEAFF
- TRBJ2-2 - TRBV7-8 TGTGCCAGCAGCCCTCCCCGGGAGAACACCGGGGAGCTGTTTTTT CASSPPRENTGELFF
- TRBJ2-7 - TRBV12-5 TGTGCTAGTGGTTTGGTACGATTGGCAGGGAAGAGCTCCTACGAGCAGTACTTC CASGLVRLAGKSSYEQYF
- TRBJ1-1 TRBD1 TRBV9 TGTGCCAGCAGCGTAGTTGGGACAGGGCTCACTGAAGCTTTCTTT CASSVVGTGLTEAFF
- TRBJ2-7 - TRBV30 TGTGCCTGGAGTTTCCTATCTTCCGAGGCGATCTACGAGCAGTACTTC CAWSFLSSEAIYEQYF